Below, one T cell receptor (beta chain) is given with its context. Its antigen is currently unknown. This sample was included in a study of identical twins. The study's findings and limits: Among monozygotic twins, out-of-frame TCR alpha sharing exceeded what models predicted. Fewer insertions were carried by abundant cord blood beta clonotypes, but none was seen in memory repertoires. A cross-sectional statistical analysis, not follow-up of the same donors, supported the conclusions.

Template switching introduced a universal primer site, and the cDNA bore unique molecular identifiers. TCRdb processed the 5' RACE reads anew with MiXCR; each CDR3 protein has one entry. The profile shows hundreds of thousands of distinct CDR3 sequences, over 13% of them singletons. The sequenced material came from memory (CD45RO+) T cells sorted from blood. This TCR was sampled from a woman younger than 35 in good health.

For the CDR3, the DNA is TGTGCCAGCAGTGAATATGGAGTCCTCTATGGCTACACCTTC. Translated: CASSEYGVLYGYTF. V is TRBV25-1 and J is TRBJ1-2; D is unclear. This CDR3 region has 14 residues. V shed 0 bases and J shed 4 bases, with 9 bases lying between them. The V gene's germline CDR1 is MGHDK and CDR2 SYGVNS.